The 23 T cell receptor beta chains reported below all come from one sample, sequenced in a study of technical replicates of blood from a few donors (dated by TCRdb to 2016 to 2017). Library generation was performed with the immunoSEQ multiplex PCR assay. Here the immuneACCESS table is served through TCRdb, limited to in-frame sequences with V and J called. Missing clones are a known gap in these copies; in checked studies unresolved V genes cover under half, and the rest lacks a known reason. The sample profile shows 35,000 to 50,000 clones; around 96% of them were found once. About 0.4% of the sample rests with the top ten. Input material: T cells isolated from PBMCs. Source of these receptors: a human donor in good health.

The CDR3 is CASSEGRSSVTEAFF. The CDR3, as DNA: TGTGCCAGCAGTGAAGGGAGATCTAGTGTAACTGAAGCTTTCTTT. The chain is built from TRBV6-1 and TRBJ1-1; D not resolved. The CDR3 consists of 15 residues. The ends were cut back, 1 base at V and 5 bases at J, with 14 bases in the middle. Germline-derived CDR1 and CDR2 are MNHNS and SASEGT.

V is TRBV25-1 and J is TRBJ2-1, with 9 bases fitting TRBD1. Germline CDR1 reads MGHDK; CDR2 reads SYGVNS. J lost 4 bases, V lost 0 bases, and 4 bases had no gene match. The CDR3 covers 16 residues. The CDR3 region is CASSEYGDRDYNEQFF. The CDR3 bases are TGTGCCAGCAGTGAATATGGGGACAGGGATTACAATGAGCAGTTCTTC.

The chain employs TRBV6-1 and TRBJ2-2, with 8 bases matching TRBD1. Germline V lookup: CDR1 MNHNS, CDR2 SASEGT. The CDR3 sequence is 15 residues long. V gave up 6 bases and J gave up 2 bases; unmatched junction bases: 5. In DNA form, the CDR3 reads TGTGCCAGCAGGGGGGGACAGGTAAACACCGGGGAGCTGTTTTTT. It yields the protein CASRGGQVNTGELFF.

The CDR3 region is CATHGRGHGYTF. CDR3 sequence (DNA): TGTGCCACCCATGGTAGAGGGCATGGCTACACCTTC. The chain links TRBV6-1 to TRBJ1-2; no definite D call. This CDR3 spans 12 amino acids. Per the germline V gene, CDR1 is MNHNS and CDR2 is SASEGT. The germline V and J ends were trimmed by 10 bases and 6 bases, with 15 bases remaining between them.

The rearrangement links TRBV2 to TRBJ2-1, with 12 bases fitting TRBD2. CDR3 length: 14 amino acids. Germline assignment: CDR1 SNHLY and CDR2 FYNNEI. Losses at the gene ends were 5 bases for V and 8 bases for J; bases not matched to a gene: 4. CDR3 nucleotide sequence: TGTGCCAGCAGTCTAGCGGGAGGGCCTTATGAGCAGTTCTTC. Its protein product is CASSLAGGPYEQFF. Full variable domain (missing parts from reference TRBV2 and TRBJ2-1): EPEVTQTPSHQVTQMGQEVILRCVPISNHLYFYWYRQILGQKVEFLVSFYNNEISEKSEIFDDQFSVERPDGSNFTLKIRSTKLEDSAMYFCASSLAGGPYEQFFGPGTRLTVL.

CDR3 region: CASSQLIPGQGGENGYTF. CDR3 coding DNA: TGCGCCAGCAGCCAACTCATACCGGGACAGGGAGGAGAGAATGGCTACACCTTC. The chain uses TRBV4-3 and TRBJ1-2; 9 bases map to TRBD1. Germline loops: CDR1 LGHNA, CDR2 YSLEER. Germline trimming cut 2 bases from V and 6 bases from J; bases unmatched to any gene: 16. The CDR3 is made up of 18 amino acids.

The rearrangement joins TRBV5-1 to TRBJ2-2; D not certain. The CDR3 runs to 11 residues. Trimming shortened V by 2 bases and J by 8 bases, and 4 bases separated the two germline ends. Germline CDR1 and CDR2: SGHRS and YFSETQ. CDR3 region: CASSFSGELFF. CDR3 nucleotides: TGCGCCAGCAGCTTTTCGGGGGAGCTGTTTTTT.

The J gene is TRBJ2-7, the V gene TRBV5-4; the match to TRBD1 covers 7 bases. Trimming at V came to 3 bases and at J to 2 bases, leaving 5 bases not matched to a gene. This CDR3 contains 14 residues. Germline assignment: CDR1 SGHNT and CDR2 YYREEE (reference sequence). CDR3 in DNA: TGTGCCAGCAGCTCAGGGACAGTCCCCTACGAGCAGTACTTC. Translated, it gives CASSSGTVPYEQYF.

The CDR3 DNA sequence: TGTGCCAGCGAATCCTCGGGGGGTAGAGACTATGGCTACACCTTC. This translates into CASESSGGRDYGYTF. The chain carries TRBV7-9 and TRBJ1-2; TRBD1 is a possible D gene (5 bases). The CDR3 length is 15 residues. The V end was cut by 8 bases, the J end by 3 bases, with 19 bases between. Germline CDR1 reads SEHNR; CDR2 reads FQNEAQ (reference sequence).

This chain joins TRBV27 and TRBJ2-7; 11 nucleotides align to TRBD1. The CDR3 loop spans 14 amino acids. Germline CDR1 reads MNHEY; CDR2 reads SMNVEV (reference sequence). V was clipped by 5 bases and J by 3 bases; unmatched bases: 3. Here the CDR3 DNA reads TGTGCCAGCAGTGATGGGACAGGGGGCTACGAGCAGTACTTC. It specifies CASSDGTGGYEQYF.

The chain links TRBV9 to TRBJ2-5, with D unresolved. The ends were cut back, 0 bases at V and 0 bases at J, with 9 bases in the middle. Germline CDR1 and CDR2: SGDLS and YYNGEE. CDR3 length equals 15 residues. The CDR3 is CASSVDGLDQETQYF. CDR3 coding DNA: TGTGCCAGCAGCGTAGACGGTCTGGACCAAGAGACCCAGTACTTC.

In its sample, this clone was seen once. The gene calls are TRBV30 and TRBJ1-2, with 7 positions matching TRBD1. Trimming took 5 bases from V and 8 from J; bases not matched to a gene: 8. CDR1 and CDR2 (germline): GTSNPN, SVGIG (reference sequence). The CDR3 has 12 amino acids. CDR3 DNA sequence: TGTGCCTGGGGGGGGACAGTCGACGGCTACACCTTC. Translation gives CAWGGTVDGYTF.

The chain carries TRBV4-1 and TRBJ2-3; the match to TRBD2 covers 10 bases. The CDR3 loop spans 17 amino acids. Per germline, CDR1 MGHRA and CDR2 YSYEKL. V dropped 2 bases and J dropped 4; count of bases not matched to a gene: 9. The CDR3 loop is CASSQWQREGLPDTQYF. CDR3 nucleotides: TGCGCCAGCAGCCAATGGCAGCGGGAGGGCCTACCAGATACGCAGTATTTT.

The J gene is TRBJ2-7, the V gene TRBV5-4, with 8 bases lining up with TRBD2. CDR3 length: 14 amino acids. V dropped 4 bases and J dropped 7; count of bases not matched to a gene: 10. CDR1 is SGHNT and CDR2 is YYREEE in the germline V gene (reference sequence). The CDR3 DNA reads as TGTGCCAGCAGCCCCACTAGCGGTGCGGGGGAGCAGTACTTC. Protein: CASSPTSGAGEQYF.

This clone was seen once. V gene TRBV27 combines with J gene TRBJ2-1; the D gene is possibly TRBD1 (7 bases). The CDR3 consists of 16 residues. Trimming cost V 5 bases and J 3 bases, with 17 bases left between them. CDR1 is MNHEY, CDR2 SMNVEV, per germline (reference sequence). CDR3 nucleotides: TGTGCCAGCAGTCCTAACAGGGGAGGTATCTACAATGAGCAGTTCTTC. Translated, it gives CASSPNRGGIYNEQFF.

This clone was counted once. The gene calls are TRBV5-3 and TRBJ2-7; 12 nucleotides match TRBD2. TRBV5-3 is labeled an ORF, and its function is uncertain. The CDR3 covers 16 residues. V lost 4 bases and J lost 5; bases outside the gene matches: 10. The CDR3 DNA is TGTGCCAGAAGCCCATCGACTAGCGGGAGTCTCGACGAGCAGTACTTC. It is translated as CARSPSTSGSLDEQYF.

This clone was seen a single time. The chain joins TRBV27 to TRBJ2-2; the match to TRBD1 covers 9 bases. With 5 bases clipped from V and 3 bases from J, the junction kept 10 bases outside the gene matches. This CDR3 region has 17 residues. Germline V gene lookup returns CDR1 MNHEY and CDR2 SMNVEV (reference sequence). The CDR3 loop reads CASSDSEQGADTGELFF. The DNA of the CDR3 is TGTGCCAGCAGTGATTCAGAACAGGGGGCGGACACCGGGGAGCTGTTTTTT.

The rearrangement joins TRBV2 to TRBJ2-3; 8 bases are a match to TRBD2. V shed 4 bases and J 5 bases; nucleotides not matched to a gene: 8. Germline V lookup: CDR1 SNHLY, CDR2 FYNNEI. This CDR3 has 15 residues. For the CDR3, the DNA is TGTGCCAGCAGTGGAGTAGCGGGGCATGTAGATACGCAGTATTTT. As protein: CASSGVAGHVDTQYF.

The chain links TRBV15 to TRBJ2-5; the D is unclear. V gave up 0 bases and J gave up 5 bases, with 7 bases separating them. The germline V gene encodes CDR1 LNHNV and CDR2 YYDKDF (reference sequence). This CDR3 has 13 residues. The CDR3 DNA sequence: TGTGCCACCAGCAGAGAGCAGGCGGAGACCCAGTACTTC. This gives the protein CATSREQAETQYF.

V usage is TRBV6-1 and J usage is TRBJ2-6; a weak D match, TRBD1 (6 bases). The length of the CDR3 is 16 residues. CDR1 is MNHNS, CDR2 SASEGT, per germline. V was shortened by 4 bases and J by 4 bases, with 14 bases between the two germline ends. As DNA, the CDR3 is TGTGCCAGCAGTGGCAGGGGCGAGTTGGGGGCCAACGTCCTGACTTTC. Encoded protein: CASSGRGELGANVLTF.

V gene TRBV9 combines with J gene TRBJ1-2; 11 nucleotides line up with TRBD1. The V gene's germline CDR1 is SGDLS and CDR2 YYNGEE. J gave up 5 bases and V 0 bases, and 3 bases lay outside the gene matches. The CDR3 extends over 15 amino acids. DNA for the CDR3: TGTGCCAGCAGCGTAGGGACAGGGGGCGGTTATGGCTACACCTTC. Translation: CASSVGTGGGYGYTF. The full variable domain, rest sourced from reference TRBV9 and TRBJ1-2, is DSGVTQTPKHLITATGQRVTLRCSPRSGDLSVYWYQQSLDQGLQFLIQYYNGEERAKGNILERFSAQQFPDLHSELNLSSLELGDSALYFCASSVGTGGGYGYTFGSGTRLTVV.

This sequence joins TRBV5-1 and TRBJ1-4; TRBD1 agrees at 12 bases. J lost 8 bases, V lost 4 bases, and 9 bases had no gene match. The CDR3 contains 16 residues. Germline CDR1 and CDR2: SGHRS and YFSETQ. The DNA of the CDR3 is TGCGCCAGCAGCCTAAACACCGGGACAGGGGGCGAAAAACTGTTTTTT. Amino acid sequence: CASSLNTGTGGEKLFF.

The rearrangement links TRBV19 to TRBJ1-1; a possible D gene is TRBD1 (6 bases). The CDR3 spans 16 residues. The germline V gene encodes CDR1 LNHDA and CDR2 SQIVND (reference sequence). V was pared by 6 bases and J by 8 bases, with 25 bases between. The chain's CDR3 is CASSPTGFGLATEAFF. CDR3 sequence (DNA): TGTGCCAGTAGCCCGACAGGATTTGGTCTCGCTACGGAAGCTTTCTTT.